These 4 T cell receptor beta chains were all obtained from the same sample, sequenced in a study of blood T cell repertoires in COVID-19. The assay was immunoSEQ multiplex PCR, and TCRdb's table has in-frame clones only and misses some. The data hold under 150,000 clones, with 80% to 85% observed a single time. Sequences were obtained from peripheral blood. Every receptor here comes from a human donor in a cohort sampled during active COVID-19.

CDR3 sequence: CASSQAYGGGDTGELFF. In nucleotides, the CDR3 is TGTGCCAGCTCGCAAGCCTACGGAGGTGGGGACACCGGGGAGCTGTTTTTT. This chain uses TRBV18 with TRBJ2-2, with D possibly being TRBD2 (5 bases). Germline CDR1 reads KGHSH; CDR2 reads LQKENI. CDR3 size: 17 residues. Between the trimmed V and J ends, which lost 6 bases and 3 bases, there was a span of 20 bases.

This chain links TRBV6-6 with TRBJ1-5; 7 bases fit TRBD1. The CDR3 totals 15 residues. Germline V gene sequence: CDR1 MNHNY, CDR2 SVGAGI (reference sequence). Germline trimming cut 10 bases from V and 2 bases from J; bases unmatched to any gene: 11. Written as DNA, the CDR3 is TGTGCCACCCGGGAGCAGGGGGGTGGCAATCAGCCCCAGCATTTT. Protein product: CATREQGGGNQPQHF.

The V call is TRBV19, the J call TRBJ1-2, with D unresolved. Trimming removed 7 bases at V and 4 bases at J, with 7 bases between. The CDR3 length is 11 residues. Germline V gene lookup returns CDR1 LNHDA and CDR2 SQIVND (reference sequence). The DNA for the CDR3 is TGTGCCAGTACAACAGTCTATGGCTACACCTTC. This translates into CASTTVYGYTF. Full variable domain (missing parts from reference TRBV19 and TRBJ1-2): DGGITQSPKYLFRKEGQNVTLSCEQNLNHDAMYWYRQDPGQGLRLIYYSQIVNDFQKGDIAEGYSVSREKKESFPLTVTSAQKNPTAFYLCASTTVYGYTFGSGTRLTVV.

The chain joins TRBV6-6 to TRBJ2-2; TRBD1 aligns across 8 bases. CDR3 length: 16 residues. Germline trimming cut 6 bases from V and 1 base from J; bases unmatched to any gene: 7. Germline CDR1 MNHNY, CDR2 SVGAGI (reference sequence). CDR3 nucleotides: TGTGCCAGCAGAACCTCCGGGACAGGGAACACCGGGGAGCTGTTTTTT. Residues: CASRTSGTGNTGELFF.